The clone carrying this T cell receptor beta chain was detected a few times. This entry comes from a study of T cell changes during pregnancy in multiple sclerosis. In germline, CDR1 is SGDLS, CDR2 YYNGEE. V was trimmed by 0 bases and J by 0 bases, leaving 3 bases between them. The CDR3 runs to 13 residues. The method was immunoSEQ multiplex PCR; TCRdb's version includes in-frame clones alone and lacks a portion of them. The data contain tens of thousands of clones, 70% to 90% of them singletons. Source: CD4+ T cells from peripheral blood mononuclear cells, taken in the third trimester of pregnancy. The chain employs TRBV9 and TRBJ1-1; D is undetermined. The TCR sequence derives from a female donor with multiple sclerosis, enrolled in a pregnancy study. CDR3 in amino acids: CASSVAVNTEAFF. The CDR3 nucleotides read TGTGCCAGCAGCGTAGCGGTGAACACTGAAGCTTTCTTT.